This T cell receptor (beta chain) was retrieved from a study of blood T cell repertoires in COVID-19. The wider study: Specimens from acute and convalescent COVID-19 originated in the United States, Italy and Spain.

In the authors' methods: Reference gene primer amplification yielded estimated nucleated cell counts. TCRdb keeps only in-frame clones here, not all; method: immunoSEQ multiplex PCR. V, J and clone size are taken as reported in that table, and D and trimming were inferred from the DNA itself. The table lists roughly 140,000 clones, more than 75% of them singletons. V lost 1 base, J lost 6 bases, and 18 bases lay in between. There are 16 residues in the CDR3. Germline V gives CDR1 SGHTA, CDR2 FQGNSA. This chain joins TRBV7-2 and TRBJ1-1; D is perhaps TRBD1 (5 bases). Sequenced material: peripheral blood. The sequence was collected from a woman between 40 and 50 years old with acute or convalescent COVID-19. As DNA, the CDR3 is TGTGCCAGCAGCTTAGGGCTGTTGGGGCAAGGCGCTGAAGCTTTCTTT. It translates to CASSLGLLGQGAEAFF.